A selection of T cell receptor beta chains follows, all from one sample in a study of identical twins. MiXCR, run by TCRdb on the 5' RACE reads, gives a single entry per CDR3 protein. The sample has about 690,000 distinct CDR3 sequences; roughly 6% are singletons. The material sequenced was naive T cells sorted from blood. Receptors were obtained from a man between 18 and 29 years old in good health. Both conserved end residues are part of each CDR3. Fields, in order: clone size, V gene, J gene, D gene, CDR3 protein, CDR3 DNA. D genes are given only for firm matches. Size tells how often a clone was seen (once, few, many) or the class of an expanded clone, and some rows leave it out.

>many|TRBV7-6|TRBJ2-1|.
CASSPGGGRAYSEQFF
TGTGCCAGCAGCCCAGGGGGCGGGAGGGCTTATAGTGAGCAGTTCTTC
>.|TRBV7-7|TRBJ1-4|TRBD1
CASSRNRGVNEKLFF
TGTGCCAGCAGCCGTAACAGGGGGGTGAATGAAAAACTGTTTTTT
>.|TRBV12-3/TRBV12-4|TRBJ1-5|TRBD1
CASRLGQGFDQHF
TGTGCCAGCAGGCTGGGACAGGGATTTGACCAGCATTTT
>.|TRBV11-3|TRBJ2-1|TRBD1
CASRGGRGLNEQFF
TGTGCCAGCAGGGGGGGCAGGGGGCTGAATGAGCAGTTCTTC
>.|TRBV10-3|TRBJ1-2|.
CAISDPTGQPGYGYTF
TGTGCCATCAGTGACCCTACGGGACAACCGGGGTATGGCTACACCTTC
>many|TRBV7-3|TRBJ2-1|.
CASSYAGYSYNEQFF
TGTGCCAGCAGCTACGCGGGGTACTCCTACAATGAGCAGTTCTTC
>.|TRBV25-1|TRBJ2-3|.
CASSSIYQGPSTDTQYF
TGTGCCAGCAGTTCCATCTATCAGGGTCCTAGCACAGATACGCAGTATTTT
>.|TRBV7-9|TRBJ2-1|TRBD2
CASSLDGGSDYNEQFF
TGTGCCAGCAGCTTAGACGGCGGGAGCGACTACAATGAGCAGTTCTTC
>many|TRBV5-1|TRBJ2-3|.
CASSVRADTQYF
TGCGCCAGCAGCGTTAGGGCAGATACGCAGTATTTT
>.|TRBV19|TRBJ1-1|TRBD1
CASSQQGATEAFF
TGTGCCAGTAGCCAACAGGGGGCCACTGAAGCTTTCTTT
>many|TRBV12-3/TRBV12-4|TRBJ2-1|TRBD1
CASSSRDRAEQFF
TGTGCCAGCAGTTCCCGGGACAGGGCTGAGCAGTTCTTC
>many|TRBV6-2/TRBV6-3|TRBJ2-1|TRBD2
CASSSPSGRAVVF
TGTGCCAGCAGTTCCCCTAGCGGGAGGGCCGTAGTCTTC
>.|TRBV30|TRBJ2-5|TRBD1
CAWRGGDRGEETQYF
TGTGCCTGGAGGGGCGGGGACAGGGGAGAAGAGACCCAGTACTTC
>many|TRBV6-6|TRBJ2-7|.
CASREHYEQYF
TGTGCCAGCAGGGAGCACTACGAGCAGTACTTC
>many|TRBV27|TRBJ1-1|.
CASREMNTEAFF
TGTGCCAGCAGAGAAATGAACACTGAAGCTTTCTTT
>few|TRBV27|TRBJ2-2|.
CASSFFSGTGELFF
TGTGCCAGCAGTTTCTTCAGCGGCACCGGGGAGCTGTTTTTT
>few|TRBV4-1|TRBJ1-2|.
CASSQGGQIHGYTF
TGCGCCAGCAGCCAAGGAGGGCAGATCCATGGCTACACCTTC
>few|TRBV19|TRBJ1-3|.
CASDQLSGNTIYF
TGTGCCAGCGACCAGCTCTCTGGAAACACCATATATTTT
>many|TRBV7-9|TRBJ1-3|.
CASSFVRGESGNTIYF
TGTGCCAGCAGCTTTGTTCGGGGAGAGTCGGGAAACACCATATATTTT
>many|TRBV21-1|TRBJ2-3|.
CASSSDRASSTDTQYF
TGTGCCAGCAGCAGCGACAGGGCCAGTAGCACAGATACGCAGTATTTT
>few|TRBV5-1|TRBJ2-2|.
CASSLYMTGLGTGELFF
TGCGCCAGCAGCTTGTATATGACGGGGCTGGGCACCGGGGAGCTGTTTTTT
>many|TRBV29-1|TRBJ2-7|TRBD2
CSVEETSGSDSYEQYF
TGCAGCGTTGAAGAGACTAGCGGGAGCGATTCCTACGAGCAGTACTTC
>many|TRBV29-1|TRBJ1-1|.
CSVVRGRSTEAFF
TGCAGCGTTGTCAGGGGCCGGAGCACTGAAGCTTTCTTT
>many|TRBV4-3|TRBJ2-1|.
CASSRQTMGSNEQFF
TGCGCCAGCAGCCGACAGACTATGGGGAGTAATGAGCAGTTCTTC